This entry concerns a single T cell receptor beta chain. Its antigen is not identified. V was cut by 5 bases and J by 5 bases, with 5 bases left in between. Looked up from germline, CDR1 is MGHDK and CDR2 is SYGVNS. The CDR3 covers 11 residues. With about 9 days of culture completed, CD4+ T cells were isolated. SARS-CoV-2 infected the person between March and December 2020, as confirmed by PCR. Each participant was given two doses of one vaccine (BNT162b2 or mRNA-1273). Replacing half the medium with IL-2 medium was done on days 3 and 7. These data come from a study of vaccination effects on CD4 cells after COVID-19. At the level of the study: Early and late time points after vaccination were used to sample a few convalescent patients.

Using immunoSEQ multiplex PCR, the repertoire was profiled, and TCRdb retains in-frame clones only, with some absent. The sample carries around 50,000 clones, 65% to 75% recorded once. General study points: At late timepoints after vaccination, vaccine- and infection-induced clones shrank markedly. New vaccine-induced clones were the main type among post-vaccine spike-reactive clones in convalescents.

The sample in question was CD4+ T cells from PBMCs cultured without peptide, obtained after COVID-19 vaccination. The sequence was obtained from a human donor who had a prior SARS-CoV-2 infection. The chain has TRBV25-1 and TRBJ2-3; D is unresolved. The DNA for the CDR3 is TGTGCCAGCAGTTTTTTAGATACGCAGTATTTT. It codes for CASSFLDTQYF.